The 7 T cell receptor beta chains below were found in one sample sequenced in a study of blood T cells in healthy people across ages. Alongside a J-beta primer mix, a sample-barcoded 5' primer served in a second PCR lasting about 6 to 12 cycles. MiXCR, applied by TCRdb to the 5' RACE reads, yields one record per CDR3 protein. The top ten hold approximately 3.6% of the sample, which has fewer than 600,000 distinct CDR3 sequences, about 29% seen once. This sample also belongs to another study, concerning T cells of mothers and their children.

The sample comprised blood. All receptors derive from a boy aged 2 to 10 in good health.

In its sample, this clonotype was seen a few times. The chain couples TRBV9 to TRBJ2-5, with D uncertain. Matching the DNA end better, TRBJ2-1 makes the J call doubtful. The V gene's germline CDR1 is SGDLS and CDR2 YYNGEE. CDR3 length: 13 residues. The CDR3 DNA reads as TGTGCCAGCAGCGTGGACGCCTACAATGAGCAGTTCTTC. It translates to CASSVDAYNEQFF.

In this sample, this clonotype turned up a few times. The chain carries TRBV14 and TRBJ2-5, with D maybe TRBD2 (6 bases). V dropped 4 bases and J dropped 1 base, with 13 bases sitting between them. The CDR3 is made up of 15 amino acids. Germline CDR1 SGHDN, CDR2 FVKESK. CDR3 nucleotides: TGTGCCAGCAGCCCCCGGGACTCTCTCCAAGAGACCCAGTACTTC. Its protein is CASSPRDSLQETQYF.

The rearrangement joins TRBV29-1 to TRBJ2-7, with D perhaps TRBD1 (6 bases). Trimming removed 8 bases at V and 5 bases at J, with 16 bases between. Germline V gene data show CDR1 as SQVTM and CDR2 as ANQGSEA. There are 12 residues in the CDR3. The CDR3 region is CSFEDGTHEQYF. As DNA, the CDR3 is TGCAGCTTCGAGGACGGGACACACGAGCAGTACTTC.

This clonotype was counted only a few times. This chain connects TRBV20-1 to TRBJ2-1; D gene ambiguous. The last part of the DNA fits TRBJ2-7 better; the J call may be wrong. Germline CDR1 and CDR2: DFQATT and SNEGSKA (reference sequence). The CDR3 length is 12 residues. The CDR3 sequence: CSARPDDDEQYF. CDR3 coding DNA: TGCAGTGCTCGGCCTGACGACGACGAGCAGTACTTC.

The chain combines TRBV27 with TRBJ2-6; D unresolved. The CDR3 has 16 residues. Germline V gene sequence: CDR1 MNHEY, CDR2 SMNVEV (reference sequence). V was shortened by 0 bases and J by 0 bases, with 6 bases between the two germline ends. CDR3 in amino acids: CASSLSYLSGANVLTF. For the CDR3, the DNA is TGTGCCAGCAGTTTATCCTACCTCTCTGGGGCCAACGTCCTGACTTTC.

Points on this clonotype: One end of the junction varies from germline; a read error may be responsible. The chain is built from TRBV11-3 and TRBJ2-5, with TRBD1 matching over 8 bases. CDR3 size: 14 residues. Germline loops: CDR1 SGHNT, CDR2 YENEEA. DNA for the CDR3: TGTGCCAGCAGCGGGGACAGGAATCAAGAGACCCAATACTTC. It translates to CASSGDRNQETQYF.

This clonotype was counted only a few times. The gene calls are TRBV21-1 and TRBJ2-1. The J call could be wrong; TRBJ2-7 is a better fit for the DNA end. TRBV21-1 constitutes a pseudogene. The CDR3 sequence is 10 residues long. CDR3 sequence: CASSKEEQYF. Written as DNA, the CDR3 is TGTGCCAGCAGCAAAGAAGAGCAGTACTTC.